This T cell receptor (beta chain) was documented in a study of CD8+CD57+ T cells in acquired aplastic anemia. Study results and caveats: Patients and controls shared 25 to 30 CD8+ CDR3 sequences, highly expressed in patients. Levels of CD8+ Simpson's diversity were not significantly distinct in patients versus controls.

With 8 bases removed from V and 0 bases from J, the gap between germline ends came to 13 bases. Germline loops: CDR1 MNHNS, CDR2 SASEGT. This CDR3 comprises 14 residues. Both TCR beta VDJ combination and CDR3 sequence profiling were carried out. Genomic DNA was the template for this profiling. TCRdb redid the calling of the reads with MiXCR, one entry per CDR3 protein. The table has over 150,000 distinct CDR3 sequences, about 60% seen once. Before being chosen for sequencing, patients had shown CD8+CD57+ cell expansion by flow cytometry. Severe acquired aplastic anemia was present in every patient. This clonotype was counted ten times or more. Antigen specificity is unknown.

This chain links TRBV6-1 with TRBJ1-2; D is possibly TRBD1 (6 bases). This TCR came from a human donor with aplastic anemia. Sequenced: sorted CD4+, CD8+, or CD8+CD57+ T cells (not recorded which) from PBMCs. The CDR3 loop is CASVIQGSNYGYTF. DNA of the CDR3: TGTGCCAGCGTGATACAGGGATCTAACTATGGCTACACCTTC.